Presented here are 23 T cell receptor beta chains from one specimen sequenced in a study of human T cells and chemical hapten exposure. Each CDR3 protein is one row after TCRdb ran MiXCR on the RACE reads. This table holds about 57,000 distinct CDR3 sequences, about 9.3% found once. Described time point: patch test 1, 2 weeks after DPC sensitization. The treatment denotes: therapeutic diphenylcyclopropenone sensitization with weekly scalp DPC. The specimen was whole blood, collected in connection with sensitization to the hapten diphenylcyclopropenone (DPC). The receptors shown here come from a woman aged 40 to 49 with alopecia areata. Some clones in this sample may be carry-over from other donors' samples.

This clonotype showed up many times. The chain carries TRBV7-8 and TRBJ1-6; D not resolved. The V and J ends lost 5 bases and 0 bases respectively, with 17 bases between them. Germline V gives CDR1 SGHVS, CDR2 FQNEAQ. This CDR3 spans 18 amino acids. CDR3 in amino acids: CASSVKLDGSSYNSPLHF. In DNA, the CDR3 is TGTGCCAGCAGCGTCAAATTAGACGGGAGCTCCTATAATTCACCCCTCCACTTT.

This chain connects TRBV19 to TRBJ2-7; D is undetermined. CDR1 is LNHDA and CDR2 is SQIVND in the germline V gene (reference sequence). Trimming removed 1 base at V and 5 bases at J, with 3 bases between. The CDR3 has 11 residues. CDR3 in DNA: TGTGCCAGTAGTATAGGTCACGAGCAGTACTTC. Translating gives CASSIGHEQYF.

This clonotype was found a few times. This chain joins TRBV5-1 and TRBJ2-5; TRBD2 might be the D (5 bases). The germline V gene has CDR1 SGHRS and CDR2 YFSETQ. CDR3 size: 16 residues. Between the trimmed V and J ends, which lost 0 bases and 4 bases, there was a span of 16 bases. CDR3 protein: CASSLAEGLAGETQYF. DNA of the CDR3: TGCGCCAGCAGCTTGGCCGAAGGCCTAGCTGGAGAGACCCAGTACTTC.

As DNA, the CDR3 is TGTGCCAGTAGTCTGGACAGGGCCTCCTACAATGAGCAGTTCTTC. It yields the protein CASSLDRASYNEQFF. The chain couples TRBV19 to TRBJ2-1, with 8 bases identical to TRBD1. After removal of 5 bases from V and 0 bases from J, the junction contained 3 bases not matched to a gene. Germline V CDR1 and CDR2: LNHDA, SQIVND (reference sequence). This CDR3 region has 15 residues. The entire variable domain, with the rest obtained from reference TRBV19 and TRBJ2-1, is as follows: DGGITQSPKYLFRKEGQNVTLSCEQNLNHDAMYWYRQDPGQGLRLIYYSQIVNDFQKGDIAEGYSVSREKKESFPLTVTSAQKNPTAFYLCASSLDRASYNEQFFGPGTRLTVL.

This clonotype turned up a few times. The rearrangement uses TRBV2 and TRBJ2-7; no clear D. The germline CDR1 and CDR2 sequences are SNHLY and FYNNEI. The germline V and J ends were trimmed by 5 bases and 3 bases, with 8 bases remaining between them. The CDR3 sequence is 12 residues long. CDR3 protein: CASSPAGYEQYF. The CDR3 DNA is TGTGCCAGCAGTCCCGCAGGCTACGAGCAGTACTTC. The full variable domain, with the rest looked up from reference TRBV2 and TRBJ2-7, is EPEVTQTPSHQVTQMGQEVILRCVPISNHLYFYWYRQILGQKVEFLVSFYNNEISEKSEIFDDQFSVERPDGSNFTLKIRSTKLEDSAMYFCASSPAGYEQYFGPGTRLTVT.

The chain joins TRBV6-5 to TRBJ2-3; possible D gene TRBD2, 5 bases. Germline CDR1 reads MNHEY; CDR2 reads SVGAGI. The V end lost 8 bases, the J end lost 5 bases, and 17 bases lay between the germline ends. CDR3 length: 14 residues. The DNA of the CDR3 is TGTGCCAGCTCCTTACGCGGTCGGGGAGATACGCAGTATTTT. Amino acids: CASSLRGRGDTQYF.

This clonotype appeared many times. The chain couples TRBV27 to TRBJ1-1, with D possibly TRBD1 on 5 matching bases. The V gene's germline CDR1 is MNHEY and CDR2 SMNVEV (reference sequence). The V end was cut by 6 bases, the J end by 7 bases, with 12 bases between. The CDR3 consists of 12 residues. CDR3 residues: CASSSARGEAFF. The CDR3 nucleotides read TGTGCCAGCAGCTCAGCGAGGGGTGAAGCTTTCTTT.

This clonotype was detected ten times or more. This sequence joins TRBV4-2 and TRBJ2-6, with D unclear. This CDR3 comprises 15 residues. Looked up from germline, CDR1 is LGHNA and CDR2 is YNFKEQ. The V gene lost 1 base and the J gene lost 0 bases, with 4 bases spanning the gap. The CDR3 DNA is TGTGCCAGCAGCCAAGTAATCTCTGGGGCCAACGTCCTGACTTTC. Its translation is CASSQVISGANVLTF.

This clonotype was observed many times. The V gene is TRBV18, the J gene TRBJ1-1; D unclear. The V gene's germline CDR1 is KGHSH and CDR2 LQKENI. The V and J ends lost 5 bases and 5 bases respectively, with 12 bases between them. The CDR3 has 13 residues. The DNA of the CDR3 is TGTGCCAGCTCATCGGGTCCGGATACTGAAGCTTTCTTT. Encoded protein: CASSSGPDTEAFF. Together with reference TRBV18 and TRBJ1-1, the CDR3 gives the full variable domain: NAGVMQNPRHLVRRRGQEARLRCSPMKGHSHVYWYRQLPEEGLKFMVYLQKENIIDESGMPKERFSAEFPKEGPSILRIQQVVRGDSAAYFCASSSGPDTEAFFGQGTRLTVV.

This clonotype was seen only a few times. The chain joins TRBV18 to TRBJ2-1; 12 nucleotides line up with TRBD2. V dropped 0 bases and J dropped 6; count of bases not matched to a gene: 6. Looked up from germline, CDR1 is KGHSH and CDR2 is LQKENI. This CDR3 comprises 17 residues. The CDR3 DNA is TGTGCCAGCTCACCACCTCTCCTAGCGGGGGGGCCCAATGAGCAGTTCTTC. Its protein product is CASSPPLLAGGPNEQFF.

This clonotype was detected ten times or more. Written as DNA, the CDR3 is TGTGCCAGCAGTTTATTTGGGGAAGATACGCAGTATTTT. Amino acid sequence: CASSLFGEDTQYF. This chain connects TRBV27 to TRBJ2-3; the D is unclear. The germline V and J ends were trimmed by 1 base and 5 bases, with 7 bases remaining between them. The CDR3 covers 13 residues. From germline, CDR1 is MNHEY and CDR2 SMNVEV (reference sequence).

This clonotype was seen many times. The chain uses TRBV7-9 and TRBJ1-1, with D uncertain. Germline V gene data show CDR1 as SEHNR and CDR2 as FQNEAQ (reference sequence). Trimming left V 0 bases short and J 11 bases short, with 10 bases between. CDR3 length equals 12 residues. The CDR3 bases are TGTGCCAGCAGCTTAGCCGATAGACGGGCTTTCTTT. It yields the protein CASSLADRRAFF.

In its sample, this clonotype was seen a few times. J is TRBJ2-3 and V is TRBV7-2, with 7 bases fitting TRBD2. V lost 1 base to trimming and J lost 6 bases; unmatched junction nucleotides: 4. The CDR3 is 14 residues long. In germline, CDR1 is SGHTA, CDR2 FQGNSA. CDR3 sequence (DNA): TGTGCCAGCAGCTTAGGAGCGGGGTATGATACGCAGTATTTT. Translated: CASSLGAGYDTQYF. The variable domain in full, completed from reference TRBV7-2 and TRBJ2-3, reads GAGVSQSPSNKVTEKGKDVELRCDPISGHTALYWYRQSLGQGLEFLIYFQGNSAPDKSGLPSDRFSAERTGGSVSTLTIQRTQQEDSAVYLCASSLGAGYDTQYFGPGTRLTVL.

On this clonotype itself: One end of the junction varies from germline; a read error may be responsible. The chain combines TRBV7-9 with TRBJ1-5; D unclear. The germline gives CDR1 SEHNR, CDR2 FQNEAQ (reference sequence). The CDR3 length is 17 residues. The chain's CDR3 is CAGSQSRGNMGNQPQHF. Written as DNA, the CDR3 is TGTGCCGGCAGCCAGTCCCGGGGTAACATGGGCAATCAGCCCCAACATTTT.

At least ten counts were recorded for this clonotype. The V and J genes are TRBV4-1 and TRBJ2-1, with TRBD2 identical over 12 bases. This CDR3 region has 19 residues. With 0 bases clipped from V and 4 bases from J, the junction kept 10 bases outside the gene matches. Germline V gene sequence: CDR1 MGHRA, CDR2 YSYEKL. The CDR3 DNA follows: TGCGCCAGCAGCCAAGACGCCGCTAGCGGGGGGGCCTTATACAATGAGCAGTTCTTC. Its translation: CASSQDAASGGALYNEQFF.

This clonotype was counted a few times. This chain connects TRBV4-3 to TRBJ1-1; a weak D match, TRBD1 (5 bases). This CDR3 contains 15 residues. Trimming took off 6 bases at V and 1 base at J, with 15 bases between the two ends. The germline gives CDR1 LGHNA, CDR2 YSLEER. Here the CDR3 reads CASRRKTVSNTEAFF. Written as DNA, the CDR3 is TGCGCCAGCAGACGAAAGACAGTCTCGAACACTGAAGCTTTCTTT.

Many counts were recorded for this clonotype. The rearrangement joins TRBV5-4 to TRBJ1-1; D perhaps matches TRBD1 (5 bases). The CDR3 totals 13 residues. V lost 7 bases, J lost 1 base, and 11 bases lay in between. Germline V gives CDR1 SGHNT, CDR2 YYREEE (reference sequence). The CDR3 DNA reads TGTGCCAGCCATCGGGGCTCGAACACTGAAGCTTTCTTT. It codes for CASHRGSNTEAFF.

The chain is built from TRBV13 and TRBJ2-7; 7 bases fit TRBD1. Germline V gives CDR1 PRHDT, CDR2 FYEKMQ (reference sequence). CDR3 length equals 14 residues. With V trimmed by 0 bases and J by 3 bases, 2 bases remained unmatched. The CDR3 sequence is CASSLGGTVYEQYF. In DNA form, the CDR3 reads TGTGCCAGCAGCTTAGGAGGGACAGTCTACGAGCAGTACTTC. Using reference TRBV13 and TRBJ2-7 for the parts outside the CDR3, the full variable domain is AAGVIQSPRHLIKEKRETATLKCYPIPRHDTVYWYQQGPGQDPQFLISFYEKMQSDKGSIPDRFSAQQFSDYHSELNMSSLELGDSALYFCASSLGGTVYEQYFGPGTRLTVT.

The rearrangement joins TRBV5-4 to TRBJ1-1; TRBD1 is a possible D gene (6 bases). This CDR3 is 13 amino acids long. Germline CDR1 reads SGHNT; CDR2 reads YYREEE (reference sequence). V gave up 4 bases and J gave up 2 bases, with 9 bases separating them. The DNA for the CDR3 is TGTGCCAGCAGCCCGGACAGTAACACTGAAGCTTTCTTT. This codes for CASSPDSNTEAFF.

On this clonotype itself: The conserved closing phenylalanine or tryptophan is absent in this CDR3, likely reflecting a read error. No DNA is shown, since the ends of the CDR3 on it are uncertain; the CDR3 is the one TCRdb lists. CDR3 protein: CASSLRLLALRY. The chain combines TRBV13 with TRBJ1-2. Germline V gene sequence: CDR1 PRHDT, CDR2 FYEKMQ (reference sequence). The CDR3 spans 12 residues, counting both ends.

The gene calls are TRBV11-1 and TRBJ2-7; tentative D call: TRBD2 (6 bases). The CDR3 contains 12 residues. CDR1 is SGHAT, CDR2 FQDESV, per germline (reference sequence). V shed 5 bases and J shed 6 bases, with 11 bases lying between them. The CDR3 spells CASSRGDFEQYF. The CDR3 nucleotides read TGTGCCAGCAGCCGTGGGGACTTCGAGCAGTACTTC.

This clonotype has ten or more counts. The CDR3 nucleotides read TGTGCCAGCAGCTTAGCTCATTCAACCGGGGAGCTGTTTTTT. As protein: CASSLAHSTGELFF. The rearrangement uses TRBV7-3 and TRBJ2-2; D ambiguous. CDR3 length: 14 residues. Germline CDR1 reads SGHTA; CDR2 reads FQGTGA. V was trimmed by 2 bases and J by 5 bases, leaving 9 bases between them.

This clonotype has ten or more counts. The chain has TRBV27 and TRBJ2-3; 11 bases line up with TRBD2. The CDR3 runs to 17 residues. V was pared by 4 bases and J by 2 bases, with 8 bases of the junction left unmatched. The germline gives CDR1 MNHEY, CDR2 SMNVEV (reference sequence). The CDR3 nucleotides are TGTGCCAGCAGTTCGCGCACTAGCGGGGGCCTCACAGATACGCAGTATTTT. Amino acids: CASSSRTSGGLTDTQYF.